Reported below is one TCR beta chain. The source of the sample is a study of control samples from healthy donors and cancer patients. V was trimmed by 8 bases and J by 7 bases, leaving 14 bases between them. Germline values: CDR1 SNHLY, CDR2 FYNNEI. The CDR3 has 12 residues. Profiled with immunoSEQ multiplex PCR; TCRdb holds only in-frame clones, not every one. In the table there are 77,000 or so clones, roughly nine tenths of which are singletons. V gene TRBV2 combines with J gene TRBJ1-2; a weak D match, TRBD1 (6 bases). The source is a man aged 30 to 45 in good health. Sequencing was done on a sample of blood. CDR3 loop: CASYVGGLGYTF. In DNA, the CDR3 is TGTGCCAGCTATGTCGGGGGGCTTGGCTACACCTTC.